The entry below gives a single TCR beta chain sequence along with its context. Its cognate antigen is unknown. PRAID combined immunodeficiency and autoinflammation. Method: immunoSEQ multiplex PCR; TCRdb's copy keeps in-frame clones and lacks some. The sample lists 7,000 to 9,000 clones; 80% to 95% were seen once. This CDR3 region has 15 residues. Germline CDR1 and CDR2: SEHNR and FQNEAQ (reference sequence). Trimming cost V 4 bases and J 3 bases; bases outside gene matches: 5. These data come from a study of stem cell transplantation in POMP-related autoinflammatory disease. Study-level results: In patients with PRAID, every analyzed T-cell subset tended to show lower diversity and higher clonality. Fewer unique TRB V-J gene pairings were identified in patients with PRAID.

V usage is TRBV7-9 and J usage is TRBJ2-3, with TRBD1 matching 9 bases. The material sequenced was CD8+ T cells from PBMCs, taken before stem cell transplantation. The clonotype comes from a human donor with POMP-related autoinflammation and immune dysregulation (PRAID). CDR3 nucleotides: TGTGCCAGCAGCTGGGGACAGGGTACAACAGATACGCAGTATTTT. This sequence encodes CASSWGQGTTDTQYF.